One and the same sample provided the 20 T cell receptor beta chains below, sequenced in a study of OX40 agonist ivuxolimab in advanced cancers. The protocol was immunoSEQ multiplex PCR, while the TCRdb copy is restricted to in-frame clones and leaves out a portion. Here the sample spans 90,000 to 100,000 clones, approximately 90% being singletons. Sequencing used CD4+ or CD8+ T cells sorted from blood, obtained in a trial of the OX40 agonist ivuxolimab. The receptors originated from an adult with an advanced solid tumor such as melanoma, head and neck, liver or kidney cancer.

About this clone: The junction departs from germline at one end; a sequencing error may be responsible. The V gene is TRBV7-7, the J gene TRBJ2-2; D is possibly TRBD1 or TRBD2 (6 bases each). The CDR3 consists of 15 residues. Germline CDR1 and CDR2: SSHAT and FNYEAQ (reference sequence). CDR3 nucleotide sequence: TGTGCTAGCAGCTTAGCCAGGGGAGGTACCGGGGAGCTGTTTTTT. Translating gives CASSLARGGTGELFF.

The J gene is TRBJ1-4, the V gene TRBV7-2; 7 bases agree with TRBD1. The CDR3 extends over 13 amino acids. The germline V gene has CDR1 SGHTA and CDR2 FQGNSA. The V segment lost 5 bases and the J segment 6 bases; nucleotides outside the gene matches: 3. CDR3: CASSLQGYEKLFF. DNA of the CDR3: TGTGCCAGCAGCCTACAGGGGTATGAAAAACTGTTTTTT.

The chain couples TRBV11-2 to TRBJ1-3; the D gene is possibly TRBD1 (6 bases). The CDR3 is 15 amino acids. Germline loops: CDR1 SGHAT, CDR2 FQNNGV. Trimming shortened V by 3 bases and J by 2 bases, and 11 bases separated the two germline ends. As DNA, the CDR3 is TGTGCCAGCAGCTTTACGGCAGGGGCTGGAAACACCATATATTTT. It yields the protein CASSFTAGAGNTIYF.

The chain combines TRBV30 with TRBJ1-2; tentatively, D is TRBD1 (5 bases). V shed 2 bases and J shed 1 base, with 8 bases lying between them. Per the germline V gene, CDR1 is GTSNPN and CDR2 is SVGIG (reference sequence). The CDR3 covers 13 residues. CDR3 DNA: TGTGCCTGGAGTCCAGGGTTTAACTATGGCTACACCTTC. Residues: CAWSPGFNYGYTF. The full variable domain, rest sourced from reference TRBV30 and TRBJ1-2, is SQTIHQWPATLVQPVGSPLSLECTVEGTSNPNLYWYRQAAGRGLQLLFYSVGIGQISSEVPQNLSASRPQDRQFILSSKKLLLSDSGFYLCAWSPGFNYGYTFGSGTRLTVV.

The gene calls are TRBV7-8 and TRBJ2-7; TRBD1 matches 9 bases. The CDR3 totals 15 residues. The germline V gene has CDR1 SGHVS and CDR2 FQNEAQ. V lost 5 bases to trimming and J lost 4 bases; unmatched junction nucleotides: 9. The CDR3 here is CASSNYRDRVYEQYF. Written as DNA, the CDR3 is TGTGCCAGCAGCAACTACCGGGACAGGGTTTACGAGCAGTACTTC.

The chain has TRBV18 and TRBJ2-1, with D tentatively TRBD1 (6 bases). The CDR3 length is 15 residues. The germline V gene has CDR1 KGHSH and CDR2 LQKENI. V lost 4 bases to trimming and J lost 0 bases, with 10 bases between them. CDR3 DNA sequence: TGTGCCAGCTCACGACAGGACGTCTCCTACAATGAGCAGTTCTTC. This codes for CASSRQDVSYNEQFF.

In its sample, this clone was seen once. CDR3 sequence: CASSLQGSSYEQYF. In nucleotides, the CDR3 is TGTGCCAGCAGTTTACAGGGGAGCTCCTACGAGCAGTACTTC. The rearrangement links TRBV2 to TRBJ2-7; 7 bases align to TRBD1. The germline V gene encodes CDR1 SNHLY and CDR2 FYNNEI. Losses at the gene ends were 5 bases for V and 0 bases for J; bases not matched to a gene: 4. This CDR3 region has 14 residues.

The V and J genes are TRBV2 and TRBJ1-3; D perhaps matches TRBD1 (6 bases). The CDR3 totals 14 residues. V lost 4 bases to trimming and J lost 6 bases, with 13 bases between them. Germline V gene lookup returns CDR1 SNHLY and CDR2 FYNNEI. The DNA for the CDR3 is TGTGCCAGCAGTGGAGGGACATTCGAAAACACCATATATTTT. It translates to CASSGGTFENTIYF.

The chain carries TRBV30 and TRBJ2-7, with 9 bases identical to TRBD1. Germline lookup yields CDR1 GTSNPN and CDR2 SVGIG (reference sequence). The CDR3 extends over 13 amino acids. The CDR3 here is CAADRGNYYEQYF. The CDR3 bases are TGTGCAGCTGACAGGGGGAATTACTACGAGCAGTACTTC.

This chain links TRBV7-3 with TRBJ1-3; no clear D gene. The CDR3 spans 17 residues. CDR1 is SGHTA and CDR2 is FQGTGA in the germline V gene. V lost 5 bases and J lost 1, with 18 bases in between. CDR3 sequence reads: CASSQSGAAPSGNTIYF. CDR3 DNA sequence: TGTGCCAGCAGCCAAAGCGGTGCAGCACCTTCTGGAAACACCATATATTTT.

V is TRBV5-1 and J is TRBJ2-2; unclear D gene. This CDR3 is 14 amino acids long. CDR1 and CDR2 (germline): SGHRS, YFSETQ. Trimming removed 2 bases from V and 2 bases from J, with 7 bases in between. The CDR3 coding sequence is TGCGCCAGCAGCTTAGACACAAACACCGGGGAGCTGTTTTTT. This codes for CASSLDTNTGELFF.

This clone was found a few times. The CDR3 sequence is CASSYTPTGGAYEQYF. The CDR3, as DNA: TGTGCCAGCAGTTACACACCGACAGGGGGCGCTTACGAGCAGTACTTC. The V gene is TRBV6-5, the J gene TRBJ2-7, with TRBD1 matching 10 bases. This CDR3 region has 16 residues. CDR1 is MNHEY and CDR2 is SVGAGI in the germline V gene. After removal of 2 bases from V and 4 bases from J, the junction contained 8 bases not matched to a gene.

V usage is TRBV9 and J usage is TRBJ1-2; D is possibly TRBD1 (5 bases). CDR3 length equals 14 residues. The germline V and J ends were trimmed by 4 bases and 4 bases, with 14 bases remaining between them. From germline, CDR1 is SGDLS and CDR2 YYNGEE. The CDR3 region is CASSPMTQGYGYTF. Written as DNA, the CDR3 is TGTGCCAGCAGCCCAATGACCCAGGGCTATGGCTACACCTTC.

This clone was observed a single time. The rearrangement links TRBV10-3 to TRBJ1-6; possible D gene TRBD1, 5 bases. Trimming left V 7 bases short and J 7 bases short, with 11 bases between. The CDR3 is 13 residues long. From germline, CDR1 is ENHRY and CDR2 SYGVKD. CDR3 nucleotide sequence: TGTGCCATCACCGGACAAAAGAATTCACCCCTCCACTTT. Its protein is CAITGQKNSPLHF.

The CDR3 coding sequence is TGTGCCAGCAGTCACGGCATCTTAGCGCAGTATTTT. Amino acid sequence: CASSHGILAQYF. The gene calls are TRBV6-1 and TRBJ2-3, with no clear D. CDR1 is MNHNS, CDR2 SASEGT, per germline. This CDR3 spans 12 amino acids. The V gene lost 5 bases and the J gene lost 10 bases, with 13 bases spanning the gap.

This chain joins TRBV27 and TRBJ1-5; 9 bases line up with TRBD1. V was clipped by 7 bases and J by 5 bases; unmatched bases: 15. The CDR3 extends over 17 amino acids. From germline, CDR1 is MNHEY and CDR2 SMNVEV (reference sequence). CDR3 nucleotides: TGTGCCAGCACTCCTCCTCGCCGGGACAGGGACTATCAGCCCCAGCATTTT. This codes for CASTPPRRDRDYQPQHF.

The V and J genes are TRBV2 and TRBJ2-2; the D is unclear. Germline assignment: CDR1 SNHLY and CDR2 FYNNEI. V was pared by 8 bases and J by 1 base, with 5 bases between. The CDR3 runs to 12 residues. In DNA form, the CDR3 reads TGTGCCAGCCGACAGAACACCGGGGAGCTGTTTTTT. Its protein product is CASRQNTGELFF.

This chain links TRBV28 with TRBJ2-3, with D perhaps TRBD2 (5 bases). Germline lookup yields CDR1 MDHEN and CDR2 SYDVKM. The CDR3 totals 11 residues. V shed 5 bases and J shed 8 bases, with 8 bases lying between them. CDR3 bases: TGTGCCAGCAGTCCTCGGGGTACGCAGTATTTT. Translating it yields CASSPRGTQYF. The full variable domain, its missing parts supplied by reference TRBV28 and TRBJ2-3, is DVKVTQSSRYLVKRTGEKVFLECVQDMDHENMFWYRQDPGLGLRLIYFSYDVKMKEKGDIPEGYSVSREKKERFSLILESASTNQTSMYLCASSPRGTQYFGPGTRLTVL.

The V gene is TRBV7-2, the J gene TRBJ1-3; no clear D gene. CDR3 length: 13 amino acids. The V end was cut by 1 base, the J end by 6 bases, with 7 bases between. The germline CDR1 and CDR2 sequences are SGHTA and FQGNSA. Here the CDR3 reads CASSLGSPNTIYF. The CDR3 DNA sequence: TGTGCCAGCAGCTTAGGGTCCCCAAACACCATATATTTT.

V and J are TRBV9 and TRBJ2-7; D not certain. Germline V gene lookup returns CDR1 SGDLS and CDR2 YYNGEE. Between the trimmed V and J ends, which lost 0 bases and 1 base, there was a span of 8 bases. The CDR3 is 14 amino acids. The DNA for the CDR3 is TGTGCCAGCAGCGTAGGGATCGTGTCCTACGAGCAGTACTTC. Translation gives CASSVGIVSYEQYF.